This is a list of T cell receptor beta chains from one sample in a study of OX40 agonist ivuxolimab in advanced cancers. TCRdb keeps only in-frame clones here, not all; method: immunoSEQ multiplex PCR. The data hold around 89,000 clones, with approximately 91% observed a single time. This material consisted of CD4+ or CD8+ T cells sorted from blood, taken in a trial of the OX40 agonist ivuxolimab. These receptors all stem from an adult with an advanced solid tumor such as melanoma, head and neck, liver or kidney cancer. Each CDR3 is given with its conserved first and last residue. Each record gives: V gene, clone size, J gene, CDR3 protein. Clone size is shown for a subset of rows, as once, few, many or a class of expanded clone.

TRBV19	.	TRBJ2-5	CASSNREGRETQYF
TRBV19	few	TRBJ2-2	CASSITASQLLLGTGELFF
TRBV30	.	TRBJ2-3	CAGEELPTDTQYF
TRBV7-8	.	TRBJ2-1	CASSDSGGATEQFF
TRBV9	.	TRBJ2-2	CASSVAGRAGELFF
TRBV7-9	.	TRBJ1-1	CASSLAVLSTEAFF
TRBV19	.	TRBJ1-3	CASSRDRGTGNTIYF
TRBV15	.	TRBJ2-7	CATSTVRGGETYEQYF
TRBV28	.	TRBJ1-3	CASSSVLASAGNTIYF
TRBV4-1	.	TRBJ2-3	CASSQVGRLDTQYF
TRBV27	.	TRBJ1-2	CASSKGPGQGGAPGYTF
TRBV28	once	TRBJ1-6	CASSFGRGRLYNSPLHF
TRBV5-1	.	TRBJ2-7	CASRPGQAYEQYF
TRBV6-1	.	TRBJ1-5	CASSEAGGDQPQHF
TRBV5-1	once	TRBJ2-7	CASSLASGTAYEQYF
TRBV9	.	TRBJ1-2	CASSVGTNYGYTF
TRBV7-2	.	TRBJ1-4	CASSSGRVANEKLFF
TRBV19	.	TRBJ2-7	CASSPQGREVSYEQYF
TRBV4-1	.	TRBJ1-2	CASSQMAGAEYGYTF
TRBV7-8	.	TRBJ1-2	CASSSRGGLDYGYTF
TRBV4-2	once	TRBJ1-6	CASSQGKGPSVNSPLHF
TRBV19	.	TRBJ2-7	CASSMHRETYEQYF
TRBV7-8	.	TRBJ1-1	CASSLVVGNTEAFF
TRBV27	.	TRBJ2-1	CASSSSGTGYNEQFF
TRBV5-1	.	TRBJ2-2	CASTTGNTGELFF
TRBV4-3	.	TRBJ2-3	CASSQDLVGATDTQYF
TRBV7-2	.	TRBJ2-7	CASTFGQQAYEQYF
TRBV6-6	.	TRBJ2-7	CASSKLAGSYEQYF
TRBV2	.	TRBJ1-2	CASSGRTVWGYTF
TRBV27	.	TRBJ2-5	CASSLSLSSGKGETQYF
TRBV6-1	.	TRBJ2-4	CASSEGTDNIQYF
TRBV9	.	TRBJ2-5	CASSVEWGGETQYF
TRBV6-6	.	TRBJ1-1	CASSSEIEAFF
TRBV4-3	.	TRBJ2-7	CASSRQLAGESNGEQYF
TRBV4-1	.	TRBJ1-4	CASSQVGTGNEKLFF
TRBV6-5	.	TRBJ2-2	CASSYLPGAGELFF
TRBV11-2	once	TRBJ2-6	CASRPMGAGANVLTF
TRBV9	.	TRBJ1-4	CASSVATVGEKLFF
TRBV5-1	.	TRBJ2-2	CASTLRTDSTGELFF
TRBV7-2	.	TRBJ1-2	CASSSRQGGDIGYTF
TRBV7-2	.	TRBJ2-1	CASSLFPGLANEQFF
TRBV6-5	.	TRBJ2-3	CASSYTPDTQYF
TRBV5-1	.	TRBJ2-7	CASSLGGSVHEQYF
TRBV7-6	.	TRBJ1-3	CASSLQVVSGNTIYF
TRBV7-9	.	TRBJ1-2	CASSLLTEGGYTF
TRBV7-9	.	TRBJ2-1	CASSVSGTRDGQFF
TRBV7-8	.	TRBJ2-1	CASSPGGRGYNEQFF
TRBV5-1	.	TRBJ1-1	CASSSGRMNTEAFF
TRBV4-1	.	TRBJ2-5	CASSKGLAGKETQYF